Following are 25 T cell receptor beta chains from one sample sequenced in a study of blood T cell repertoires in COVID-19. Clones were read by immunoSEQ multiplex PCR, and TCRdb kept only the in-frame ones, dropping some. Found here are 95,000 to 100,000 clones, roughly 90% of them singletons; the top ten hold about 4%. Source material: peripheral blood. The receptor set was obtained from a human donor with COVID-19, enrolled during active disease. The donor label of this sample is uncertain.

This clone was seen a single time. The CDR3 DNA reads TGTGCCAGCACCTTCTCCTACAATGAGCAGTTCTTC. Residues: CASTFSYNEQFF. The chain is built from TRBV12-3 or TRBV12-4 and TRBJ2-1; no clear D gene. The CDR3 is 12 amino acids. The V end lost 7 bases, the J end lost 0 bases, and 4 bases lay between the germline ends.

This rearrangement joins TRBV18 to TRBJ1-2, with a weak D call TRBD1 (6 bases). Germline assignment: CDR1 KGHSH and CDR2 LQKENI. Trimming shortened V by 6 bases and J by 3 bases, and 17 bases separated the two germline ends. The CDR3 is 15 residues long. Here the CDR3 reads CASSGLGALDYGYTF. The CDR3 DNA sequence: TGTGCCAGCTCGGGATTGGGGGCGCTTGACTATGGCTACACCTTC.

This clone was seen a handful of times. CDR3 protein: CASSDPDWGSGNTIYF. The CDR3 region has the DNA TGTGCCAGCAGCGACCCGGACTGGGGCTCTGGAAACACCATATATTTT. The chain recombines TRBV28 with TRBJ1-3; D uncertain. The CDR3 covers 16 residues. The germline V gene has CDR1 MDHEN and CDR2 SYDVKM. Trimming stripped 6 bases from V and 0 bases from J, with 15 bases between. Drawing the rest from reference TRBV28 and TRBJ1-3, the complete variable domain is DVKVTQSSRYLVKRTGEKVFLECVQDMDHENMFWYRQDPGLGLRLIYFSYDVKMKEKGDIPEGYSVSREKKERFSLILESASTNQTSMYLCASSDPDWGSGNTIYFGEGSWLTVV.

The genes are TRBV19 and TRBJ2-5, with D perhaps matching TRBD1 (5 bases). Trimming took off 4 bases at V and 4 bases at J, with 10 bases between the two ends. Germline assignment: CDR1 LNHDA and CDR2 SQIVND (reference sequence). This CDR3 has 13 amino acids. The CDR3 bases are TGTGCCAGTAGTACAGGACAACGAGAGACCCAGTACTTC. This gives the protein CASSTGQRETQYF.

The rearrangement links TRBV11-3 to TRBJ1-4; no clear D. Germline loops: CDR1 SGHNT, CDR2 YENEEA. Trimming removed 5 bases at V and 1 base at J, with 14 bases between. The CDR3 totals 16 residues. Here the CDR3 DNA reads TGTGCCAGCAGCCCCGACCGAACGGGAACTAATGAAAAACTGTTTTTT. Residues: CASSPDRTGTNEKLFF.

CDR3 DNA sequence: TGTGCCAGCCTCAGCCCGGGGGACAGGGTCAGCACCGGGGAGCTGTTTTTT. Translated: CASLSPGDRVSTGELFF. V gene TRBV25-1 combines with J gene TRBJ2-2; 9 bases agree with TRBD1. Germline V lookup: CDR1 MGHDK, CDR2 SYGVNS. The CDR3 is 17 residues long. V was pared by 8 bases and J by 4 bases, with 14 bases of the junction left unmatched.

V gene TRBV9 combines with J gene TRBJ1-2; 7 bases line up with TRBD1. The CDR3 totals 13 residues. The germline V gene encodes CDR1 SGDLS and CDR2 YYNGEE. Unmatched junction bases numbered 6, after V lost 4 bases and J lost 6 bases. The CDR3 loop reads CASSITGVHGYTF. The CDR3 nucleotides are TGTGCCAGCAGCATAACAGGGGTTCATGGCTACACCTTC.

The V gene is TRBV28, the J gene TRBJ2-5, with 8 nucleotides matching TRBD1. V lost 3 bases and J lost 5; bases outside the gene matches: 8. Germline CDR1 MDHEN, CDR2 SYDVKM. The CDR3 is 15 amino acids. In nucleotides, the CDR3 is TGTGCCAGCAGTTTCATACAGGGGGTTGGGGAGACCCAGTACTTC. Protein sequence: CASSFIQGVGETQYF.

J is TRBJ1-3 and V is TRBV2, with D tentatively TRBD1 (5 bases). CDR3 size: 14 residues. Trimming removed 10 bases from V and 2 bases from J, with 15 bases in between. The germline V gene encodes CDR1 SNHLY and CDR2 FYNNEI. The CDR3 DNA sequence: TGTGCCACCACGGTGGGGGGTGCTGGAAACACCATATATTTT. Encoded protein: CATTVGGAGNTIYF.

The rearrangement links TRBV7-6 to TRBJ2-7; TRBD2 matches 7 bases. The CDR3 has 16 amino acids. The germline V gene encodes CDR1 SGHVS and CDR2 FNYEAQ. V lost 1 base to trimming and J lost 0 bases; unmatched junction nucleotides: 6. CDR3 DNA sequence: TGTGCCAGCAGCTTAGAGTCGGGGGGACTCTCCTACGAGCAGTACTTC. Translation gives CASSLESGGLSYEQYF.

The genes are TRBV29-1 and TRBJ2-3, with TRBD1 matching over 7 bases. Germline trimming cut 0 bases from V and 4 bases from J; bases unmatched to any gene: 4. The CDR3 totals 14 residues. Germline values: CDR1 SQVTM, CDR2 ANQGSEA. DNA for the CDR3: TGCAGCGTTGAAGAGCGGACAGGCTCAGATACGCAGTATTTT. Translating gives CSVEERTGSDTQYF.

The chain employs TRBV21-1 and TRBJ1-6; the table gives TRBD1 as D, unverified against the DNA. TRBV21-1 is tagged as a pseudogene. The CDR3 spans 13 residues. CDR3: CASSGSGFSPLHF. The CDR3 DNA reads TGTGCCAGCAGCGGGTCAGGGTTTTCACCCCTCCACTTT.

V usage is TRBV6-1 and J usage is TRBJ1-6; D is undetermined. CDR3 length: 16 residues. Germline lookup yields CDR1 MNHNS and CDR2 SASEGT. The V gene lost 3 bases and the J gene lost 9 bases, with 18 bases spanning the gap. As DNA, the CDR3 is TGTGCCAGCAGTGACCGTCCGAGGGTGGCAATTTCACCCCTCCACTTT. Translated, it gives CASSDRPRVAISPLHF.

The gene calls are TRBV7-9 and TRBJ1-1, with D possibly matching TRBD1 (5 bases). The V and J ends lost 6 bases and 7 bases respectively, with 27 bases between them. Germline V lookup: CDR1 SEHNR, CDR2 FQNEAQ (reference sequence). The CDR3 is 17 amino acids. The CDR3 here is CASSSRLTAHPVGEAFF. DNA for the CDR3: TGTGCCAGCAGTTCCCGATTGACAGCCCATCCGGTAGGTGAAGCTTTCTTT.

This clone appeared a few times. The V and J genes are TRBV3-1 (or the pseudogene TRBV3-2) and TRBJ2-7, with 7 bases lining up with TRBD1. The CDR3 runs to 15 residues. Germline V gene sequence: CDR1 LGHDT, CDR2 YNNKEL (reference sequence). With 3 bases clipped from V and 5 bases from J, the junction kept 10 bases outside the gene matches. In DNA form, the CDR3 reads TGTGCCAGCAGCCAGCTAACAGGGGCTATTGACGAGCAGTACTTC. Protein sequence: CASSQLTGAIDEQYF.

The V call is TRBV9, the J call TRBJ2-7, with D unclear. CDR3 length: 15 residues. Germline loops: CDR1 SGDLS, CDR2 YYNGEE. With 3 bases removed from V and 0 bases from J, the gap between germline ends came to 13 bases. CDR3 nucleotide sequence: TGTGCCAGCAGCGCCTCCGACTGGAACTCCTACGAGCAGTACTTC. Its protein is CASSASDWNSYEQYF.

The CDR3 DNA is TGTGTCAGAAGCTTAGGTGGGACAGACTACAATGAGCAGTTCTTC. Translated, it gives CVRSLGGTDYNEQFF. The genes are TRBV7-5 and TRBJ2-1; the listed D gene, TRBD1, was not tested against the DNA. TRBV7-5 is flagged as a pseudogene. This CDR3 is 15 amino acids long.

This chain connects TRBV11-2 to TRBJ2-5; 10 nucleotides line up with TRBD1. V shed 4 bases and J 2 bases; nucleotides not matched to a gene: 7. The germline gives CDR1 SGHAT, CDR2 FQNNGV. The CDR3 has 16 amino acids. CDR3 loop: CASSSSWDRGQETQYF. CDR3 sequence (DNA): TGTGCCAGCAGCTCCTCTTGGGACAGGGGTCAAGAGACCCAGTACTTC.

This sequence joins TRBV5-1 and TRBJ2-7, with 9 bases that match TRBD1. CDR3 length: 13 residues. Germline CDR1 SGHRS, CDR2 YFSETQ. The V gene end was trimmed by 3 bases and the J gene end by 6 bases; junction bases not matched to a gene: 4. CDR3 loop: CASSWDRVGEQYF. Written as DNA, the CDR3 is TGCGCCAGCAGCTGGGACAGGGTCGGCGAGCAGTACTTC.

The chain couples TRBV12-3 or TRBV12-4 to TRBJ1-5; 9 bases are a match to TRBD1. This CDR3 is built from 13 residues. Trimming at V came to 10 bases and at J to 5 bases, leaving 6 bases not matched to a gene. The CDR3: CATRQGEYQPQHF. CDR3 bases: TGTGCCACAAGACAGGGGGAATATCAGCCCCAGCATTTT.

The rearrangement links TRBV28 to TRBJ1-6; the D gene is possibly TRBD1 (6 bases). CDR1 is MDHEN and CDR2 is SYDVKM in the germline V gene. V was clipped by 2 bases and J by 4 bases, with 9 bases between them. The CDR3 has 15 amino acids. The CDR3 loop is CASSLGGAYNSPLHF. CDR3 sequence (DNA): TGTGCCAGCAGTTTAGGGGGCGCTTATAATTCACCCCTCCACTTT.

The chain combines TRBV6-5 with TRBJ2-1, with TRBD2 matching 8 bases. There are 15 residues in the CDR3. CDR1 MNHEY and CDR2 SVGAGI come from the germline V gene. The junction had 2 bases not matched to a gene; V was cut back by 0 bases and J by 4 bases. CDR3 in DNA: TGTGCCAGCAGTTACTCTAGCGGGGTGTACAATGAGCAGTTCTTC. Amino acid sequence: CASSYSSGVYNEQFF.

This chain's CDR3 is CASSYCRDRVCNEQFF. The CDR3, as DNA: TGTGCCAGCAGTTACTGCCGGGACAGGGTCTGTAATGAGCAGTTCTTC. The chain couples TRBV6-2 or TRBV6-3 to TRBJ2-1, with 9 bases identical to TRBD1. The CDR3 covers 16 residues. The V gene's germline CDR1 is MNHEY and CDR2 SVGEGT. The V gene end was trimmed by 1 base and the J gene end by 7 bases; junction bases not matched to a gene: 8.

V gene TRBV7-9 combines with J gene TRBJ2-3, with 12 nucleotides matching TRBD2. V dropped 5 bases and J dropped 4; count of bases not matched to a gene: 7. This CDR3 has 16 amino acids. CDR1 SEHNR and CDR2 FQNEAQ come from the germline V gene (reference sequence). The CDR3 coding sequence is TGTGCCAGCAGCACTCCGCTAGCGGGAGGGCCAGATACGCAGTATTTT. Translated: CASSTPLAGGPDTQYF.

The V call is TRBV3-1 (or the pseudogene TRBV3-2), the J call TRBJ2-7; 8 nucleotides agree with TRBD1. This CDR3 contains 14 residues. CDR1 is LGHDT and CDR2 is YNNKEL in the germline V gene (reference sequence). V was clipped by 1 base and J by 3 bases; unmatched bases: 2. The CDR3: CASSQADRDYEQYF. The CDR3 DNA is TGTGCCAGCAGCCAAGCGGACAGGGACTACGAGCAGTACTTC.